This T cell receptor (beta chain) derives from a study of spatial heterogeneity in lung cancer. The time point: sample taken at primary tumor resection. After removal of 3 bases from V and 6 bases from J, the junction contained 0 bases not matched to a gene. This CDR3 has 14 residues. From germline, CDR1 is SGDLS and CDR2 YYNGEE. One entry per CDR3 protein, called by TCRdb with MiXCR from the 5' RACE reads. The sample lists about 23,000 distinct CDR3 sequences; around 5% were seen once. This clonotype was recorded at least ten times. This sequence joins TRBV9 and TRBJ1-6; the match to TRBD1 covers 10 bases. This specimen consisted of PBMCs, obtained at surgery. This sequence was found in a male donor with early-stage non-small cell lung cancer. The CDR3 loop is CASSGQGANSPLHF. The DNA of the CDR3 is TGTGCCAGCAGCGGACAGGGGGCTAATTCACCCCTCCACTTT.